A single sample is the source of the 30 T cell receptor beta chains below, sequenced in a study of T cell responses to AZD1222 COVID-19 vaccine. TCRdb's copy holds only in-frame clones and misses some; the assay was immunoSEQ multiplex PCR. The profile shows more than 85,000 clones, roughly 87% of them singletons. The specimen comprised peripheral blood, sampled on day 0 of AZD1222 vaccination. The receptors shown here come from an adult in good health.

J is TRBJ1-2 and V is TRBV29-1; 7 bases line up with TRBD1. V was pared by 4 bases and J by 4 bases, with 6 bases of the junction left unmatched. The germline V gene encodes CDR1 SQVTM and CDR2 ANQGSEA. The length of the CDR3 is 13 residues. The DNA of the CDR3 is TGCAGCGTTGGGTCCCACAGGGGCTATGGCTACACCTTC. It specifies CSVGSHRGYGYTF.

This clone was counted between two and nine times. The rearrangement links TRBV5-1 to TRBJ1-2; 7 bases line up with TRBD1. Germline V gene lookup returns CDR1 SGHRS and CDR2 YFSETQ. Trimming took 0 bases from V and 4 from J; bases not matched to a gene: 3. There are 14 residues in the CDR3. CDR3 loop: CASSLETGPYGYTF. The DNA for the CDR3 is TGCGCCAGCAGCTTGGAGACAGGGCCCTATGGCTACACCTTC.

This clone was detected once. The CDR3 nucleotides read TGTGCCAGCAGGGCAACCGTGGCCGAGCAGTACTTC. As protein: CASRATVAEQYF. J is TRBJ2-7 and V is TRBV6-5; D not resolved. Per the germline V gene, CDR1 is MNHEY and CDR2 is SVGAGI. The CDR3 runs 12 residues. Trimming removed 6 bases from V and 6 bases from J, with 12 bases in between.

The DNA for the CDR3 is TGTGCCACCAGCAGAGTGGTAGCGGGGGGGCAAGAGACCCAGTACTTC. It specifies CATSRVVAGGQETQYF. This chain joins TRBV15 and TRBJ2-5, with 11 bases aligning to TRBD2. The V and J ends lost 1 base and 2 bases, in that order; junction bases with no gene match: 3. Germline CDR1 LNHNV, CDR2 YYDKDF (reference sequence). This CDR3 has 16 amino acids.

CDR3 protein: CASSVSPGLAGSDTQYF. CDR3 nucleotide sequence: TGTGCCAGCAGCGTTTCACCGGGACTAGCGGGGTCAGATACGCAGTATTTT. The chain employs TRBV9 and TRBJ2-3, with 13 bases that match TRBD2. Germline-derived CDR1 and CDR2 are SGDLS and YYNGEE. This CDR3 contains 17 residues. With 2 bases clipped from V and 4 bases from J, the junction kept 7 bases outside the gene matches.

This clone was seen once. The chain uses TRBV15 and TRBJ2-3; 7 bases map to TRBD1. Per germline, CDR1 LNHNV and CDR2 YYDKDF (reference sequence). Trimming at V came to 2 bases and at J to 6 bases, leaving 2 bases not matched to a gene. The CDR3 spans 13 residues. The CDR3, as DNA: TGTGCCACCAGCAGAAACAGGGGTGATACGCAGTATTTT. Its protein is CATSRNRGDTQYF.

The CDR3 region has the DNA TGCGCCAGCAGTCAATCCCGCGGGACAGTGAGACCTCATAGCAATCAGCCCCAGCATTTT. Translation gives CASSQSRGTVRPHSNQPQHF. The chain links TRBV23-1 to TRBJ1-5; 7 positions match TRBD1. TRBV23-1 counts as an open reading frame of uncertain function. After removal of 0 bases from V and 0 bases from J, the junction contained 14 bases not matched to a gene. The CDR3 runs 20 residues.

This clone was counted between two and nine times. V is TRBV11-1 and J is TRBJ1-2; no clear D. Germline lookup yields CDR1 SGHAT and CDR2 FQDESV (reference sequence). V was cut by 2 bases and J by 5 bases, with 12 bases left in between. The CDR3 contains 14 residues. The CDR3 region is CASSLSSAAYGYTF. The CDR3 DNA is TGTGCCAGCAGCTTATCCAGTGCGGCGTATGGCTACACCTTC.

This clone has a single count. This chain links TRBV20-1 with TRBJ2-2; 10 nucleotides agree with TRBD1. The CDR3 spans 15 residues. Germline assignment: CDR1 DFQATT and CDR2 SNEGSKA (reference sequence). V was clipped by 3 bases and J by 5 bases; unmatched bases: 6. The CDR3 protein is CSASDPGQGTGELFF. For the CDR3, the DNA is TGCAGTGCTAGTGATCCGGGACAGGGGACCGGGGAGCTGTTTTTT.

The rearrangement uses TRBV6-8 and TRBJ1-2; D is undetermined. The CDR3 has 12 amino acids. Per germline, CDR1 MNHGY and CDR2 SAAAGT. Trimming stripped 2 bases from V and 8 bases from J, with 9 bases between. The CDR3 region has the DNA TGTGCCAGCAGTTACGGGGAGGAGGGCTACACCTTC. This translates into CASSYGEEGYTF.

This clone is medium-sized by share. The chain joins TRBV18 to TRBJ1-1; the D gene is possibly TRBD1 (6 bases). The CDR3 is 15 residues long. Trimming pared 6 bases from V and 0 bases from J, leaving 14 bases between. Per germline, CDR1 KGHSH and CDR2 LQKENI. The CDR3 bases are TGTGCCAGCTCCCAAGGACAGTCCATGAACACTGAAGCTTTCTTT. It translates to CASSQGQSMNTEAFF.

This clone appeared a single time. For the CDR3, the DNA is TGTGCCAGCAGCCGACTCGGGACTAGCGGGACCTACGAGCAGTACTTC. Translating it yields CASSRLGTSGTYEQYF. The chain joins TRBV5-4 to TRBJ2-7; TRBD2 agrees at 13 bases. Per the germline V gene, CDR1 is SGHNT and CDR2 is YYREEE (reference sequence). V trimming: 4 bases; J trimming: 2 bases; junction bases outside the gene matches: 6. The CDR3 runs 16 residues.

The V gene is TRBV7-2, the J gene TRBJ1-5; D uncertain. V lost 5 bases, J lost 5 bases, and 13 bases lay in between. Germline CDR1 SGHTA, CDR2 FQGNSA. This CDR3 is built from 14 residues. CDR3 nucleotides: TGTGCCAGCAGCACCCGGAGTGGCGATCAGCCCCAGCATTTT. It is translated as CASSTRSGDQPQHF.

The chain employs TRBV7-2 and TRBJ2-4; D may be TRBD1 or TRBD2 (6 bases each). V was pared by 4 bases and J by 3 bases, with 10 bases between. This CDR3 is 14 amino acids long. Per germline, CDR1 SGHTA and CDR2 FQGNSA. The CDR3 loop reads CASSSGGGKNIQYF. In DNA form, the CDR3 reads TGTGCCAGCAGCTCCGGGGGCGGCAAAAACATTCAGTACTTC. Combining the CDR3 with reference TRBV7-2 and TRBJ2-4 gives the whole variable domain GAGVSQSPSNKVTEKGKDVELRCDPISGHTALYWYRQSLGQGLEFLIYFQGNSAPDKSGLPSDRFSAERTGGSVSTLTIQRTQQEDSAVYLCASSSGGGKNIQYFGAGTRLSVL.

The chain is built from TRBV20-1 and TRBJ2-5, with a possible D match to TRBD2 (5 bases). This CDR3 spans 11 amino acids. Germline-derived CDR1 and CDR2 are DFQATT and SNEGSKA (reference sequence). V dropped 6 bases and J dropped 5 bases, with 10 bases sitting between them. DNA of the CDR3: TGCAGTGCGGCGGGTCCGGAGACCCAGTACTTC. Amino acid sequence: CSAAGPETQYF.

This chain uses TRBV10-2 with TRBJ2-1, with a tentative D call TRBD2 (6 bases). Germline V lookup: CDR1 WSHSY, CDR2 SAAADI. V was trimmed by 0 bases and J by 7 bases, leaving 16 bases between them. This CDR3 is 16 amino acids long. In nucleotides, the CDR3 is TGCGCCAGCAGTGAGTCGACGGGAGTCAGTTGGAATGAGCAGTTCTTC. Protein: CASSESTGVSWNEQFF.

This chain joins TRBV15 and TRBJ1-5, with D hard to call. Germline-derived CDR1 and CDR2 are LNHNV and YYDKDF (reference sequence). The CDR3 covers 15 residues. V was trimmed by 3 bases and J by 4 bases, leaving 13 bases between them. For the CDR3, the DNA is TGTGCCACCAGCAGGTTCGGACGTAGTAATCAGCCCCAGCATTTT. It specifies CATSRFGRSNQPQHF. Based on the CDR3 plus reference TRBV15 and TRBJ1-5, the full variable domain is DAMVIQNPRYQVTQFGKPVTLSCSQTLNHNVMYWYQQKSSQAPKLLFHYYDKDFNNEADTPDNFQSRRPNTSFCFLDIRSPGLGDTAMYLCATSRFGRSNQPQHFGDGTRLSIL.

The rearrangement uses TRBV12-1 and TRBJ1-6; the D call TRBD1 from the table was never checked on the DNA. TRBV12-1 is labeled a pseudogene. The CDR3 is made up of 14 amino acids. The CDR3: CASSFVTGISPLHF. The CDR3 coding sequence is TGTGCCAGCAGCTTTGTGACAGGGATATCACCCCTCCACTTT.

The chain recombines TRBV18 with TRBJ2-7; 11 bases align to TRBD1. CDR1 and CDR2 from the germline V gene are KGHSH and LQKENI. The CDR3 has 14 residues. Unmatched junction bases numbered 1, after V lost 4 bases and J lost 2 bases. The DNA for the CDR3 is TGTGCCAGCTCACGGGACAGGGGGACCTACGAGCAGTACTTC. Its translation is CASSRDRGTYEQYF.

V gene TRBV6-5 combines with J gene TRBJ2-3; a possible D gene is TRBD1 (6 bases). V was clipped by 2 bases and J by 0 bases, with 12 bases between them. CDR1 is MNHEY, CDR2 SVGAGI, per germline. The CDR3 length is 16 residues. The CDR3 nucleotides read TGTGCCAGCAGTTACGGCACCAGGGGAAGCACAGATACGCAGTATTTT. It specifies CASSYGTRGSTDTQYF.

The rearrangement uses TRBV27 and TRBJ1-5; D may be TRBD1 (5 bases). The CDR3 sequence is 14 residues long. V lost 1 base and J lost 7, with 11 bases in between. Germline CDR1 and CDR2: MNHEY and SMNVEV (reference sequence). In nucleotides, the CDR3 is TGTGCCAGCAGTTTATGGGGGTCTGGGCAGCCCCAGCATTTT. Its translation is CASSLWGSGQPQHF.

The rearrangement links TRBV5-1 to TRBJ2-2; weak D call: TRBD2 (5 bases). Germline values: CDR1 SGHRS, CDR2 YFSETQ. CDR3 size: 16 residues. V lost 4 bases and J 6 bases, leaving 19 bases between the germline ends. The CDR3 reads CASSPGLSGVSGELFF. Written as DNA, the CDR3 is TGCGCCAGCAGCCCGGGATTGTCTGGGGTTTCCGGGGAGCTGTTTTTT.

This clone was recorded once. The chain combines TRBV2 with TRBJ1-3, with D possibly TRBD1 on 6 matching bases. Germline loops: CDR1 SNHLY, CDR2 FYNNEI. V was clipped by 4 bases and J by 4 bases, with 14 bases between them. The CDR3 runs to 15 residues. CDR3 amino acids: CASSATGLSGNTIYF. The CDR3 DNA is TGTGCCAGCAGTGCCACAGGGTTATCGGGAAACACCATATATTTT.

J is TRBJ2-5 and V is TRBV6-5; 8 positions match TRBD2. The CDR3 has 15 amino acids. Germline CDR1 and CDR2: MNHEY and SVGAGI. J gave up 4 bases and V 0 bases, and 4 bases lay outside the gene matches. Here the CDR3 DNA reads TGTGCCAGCAGTTACTCGAGCGGGGGTCGAGAGACCCAGTACTTC. Amino acids: CASSYSSGGRETQYF.

In its sample, this clone was seen a few times. The rearrangement uses TRBV10-1 and TRBJ2-7; the D is unclear. Germline-derived CDR1 and CDR2 are WNHNN and SYGVQD (reference sequence). This CDR3 contains 14 residues. Trimming stripped 2 bases from V and 2 bases from J, with 10 bases between. The CDR3 here is CASSENFRTYEQYF. The CDR3 DNA follows: TGCGCCAGCAGTGAGAATTTCAGGACCTACGAGCAGTACTTC.

This sequence joins TRBV6-5 and TRBJ1-1, with a tentative D call TRBD1 (6 bases). CDR3 length: 16 residues. Trimming pared 2 bases from V and 1 base from J, leaving 14 bases between. CDR1 and CDR2 (germline): MNHEY, SVGAGI. For the CDR3, the DNA is TGTGCCAGCAGTTACAATTCAGGGGTGGCGAACACTGAAGCTTTCTTT. This translates into CASSYNSGVANTEAFF.

The chain has TRBV11-3 and TRBJ1-6; D not resolved. The CDR3 covers 13 residues. Germline V gene lookup returns CDR1 SGHNT and CDR2 YENEEA. The V gene lost 5 bases and the J gene lost 4 bases, with 6 bases spanning the gap. The DNA for the CDR3 is TGTGCCAGCAGCCTCAGGTATAATTCACCCCTCCACTTT. It specifies CASSLRYNSPLHF.

The chain has TRBV6-1 and TRBJ1-3, with a possible D match to TRBD1 (5 bases). There are 18 residues in the CDR3. Per germline, CDR1 MNHNS and CDR2 SASEGT. V gave up 4 bases and J gave up 0 bases, with 19 bases separating them. The CDR3 sequence is CASSGEIGGRLSGNTIYF. The CDR3 region has the DNA TGTGCCAGCAGTGGTGAGATTGGGGGAAGACTCTCTGGAAACACCATATATTTT.

The chain links TRBV7-2 to TRBJ1-6, with TRBD1 as a possible D gene (6 bases). Germline V CDR1 and CDR2: SGHTA, FQGNSA. This CDR3 is 14 amino acids long. Trimming stripped 5 bases from V and 6 bases from J, with 11 bases between. The CDR3 sequence is CASSQSQGNSPLHF. The DNA of the CDR3 is TGTGCCAGCAGCCAATCACAGGGTAATTCACCCCTCCACTTT.

CDR3 sequence reads: CASSVVERESEQFF. CDR3 DNA: TGTGCCAGCAGCGTAGTAGAGCGGGAGAGTGAGCAGTTCTTC. The chain joins TRBV9 to TRBJ2-1, with 8 bases matching TRBD2. V shed 0 bases, J shed 9 bases, and the junction held 5 bases outside the gene matches. Germline CDR1 reads SGDLS; CDR2 reads YYNGEE. This CDR3 region has 14 residues.